The 5 T cell receptor beta chains reported below all come from one sample, sequenced in a study of blood T cells in healthy people across ages. The second PCR ran about 7 to 12 cycles with a sample-barcoded 5' primer and J-beta primers. TCRdb recomputed calls from the 5' RACE reads with MiXCR, one row per CDR3 protein. The table records about 1,800,000 distinct CDR3 sequences, roughly 30% of them present only once. Sequencing was carried out using blood. The source is a woman in her thirties in good health.

The chain combines TRBV19 with TRBJ2-1; D gene unclear. The germline CDR1 and CDR2 sequences are LNHDA and SQIVND (reference sequence). The germline V and J ends were trimmed by 3 bases and 10 bases, with 16 bases remaining between them. This CDR3 has 14 amino acids. The CDR3 DNA sequence: TGTGCCAGTAGTATCATCGGAACGGTATACGAGCAGTTCTTC. This gives the protein CASSIIGTVYEQFF.

J is TRBJ1-1 and V is TRBV10-3, with a weak D call TRBD1 (5 bases). Trimming pared 7 bases from V and 8 bases from J, leaving 20 bases between. The CDR3 is made up of 14 amino acids. Germline lookup yields CDR1 ENHRY and CDR2 SYGVKD. CDR3 in DNA: TGTGCCATCAATAGTAGAGGGGCAGAACAGGAAGCTTTCTTT. This gives the protein CAINSRGAEQEAFF.

The chain recombines TRBV4-1 with TRBJ2-1; TRBD2 might be the D (5 bases). The CDR3 extends over 16 amino acids. Germline V gene lookup returns CDR1 MGHRA and CDR2 YSYEKL. The V and J ends lost 5 bases and 2 bases respectively, with 16 bases between them. CDR3 coding DNA: TGCGCCAGCAGCACACCGGAGTGGGGAGCCTACAATGAGCAGTTCTTC. As protein: CASSTPEWGAYNEQFF.

The table lists this clonotype with a few counts. The chain combines TRBV13 with TRBJ2-5; a weak D match, TRBD1 (5 bases). Germline V gene data show CDR1 as PRHDT and CDR2 as FYEKMQ (reference sequence). The V end was cut by 5 bases, the J end by 6 bases, with 13 bases between. The CDR3 runs to 13 residues. The CDR3 region is CASSAGPGKTQYF. The CDR3 bases are TGTGCCAGCAGCGCTGGGCCAGGGAAGACCCAGTACTTC. The whole variable domain, remainder taken from reference TRBV13 and TRBJ2-5, is AAGVIQSPRHLIKEKRETATLKCYPIPRHDTVYWYQQGPGQDPQFLISFYEKMQSDKGSIPDRFSAQQFSDYHSELNMSSLELGDSALYFCASSAGPGKTQYFGPGTRLLVL.

This chain's CDR3 is CASSYSLTNNEQFF. CDR3 in DNA: TGTGCCAGCAGTTACAGTCTAACTAACAATGAGCAGTTCTTC. This rearrangement joins TRBV6-6 to TRBJ2-1, with D uncertain. V lost 2 bases and J lost 5, with 10 bases in between. The CDR3 has 14 residues. Germline loops: CDR1 MNHNY, CDR2 SVGAGI (reference sequence).